One sample yielded the 11 T cell receptor beta chains listed below, sequenced in a study of T cell repertoires in cytomegalovirus infection. For these TCRs, the target antigens are not known. Each CDR3 protein is one row after TCRdb ran MiXCR on the reads. The sample carries 750,000 to 900,000 distinct CDR3 sequences, 25% to 35% recorded once. Material: cultured CD8+ T cells from PBMCs, obtained from culture after CMV antigen stimulation. Receptors were obtained from a human donor in good health (CMV status not recorded). Some clones in this sample may be carry-over from other donors' samples.

Of note for this clonotype: A read error may be the cause here, since a much bigger clone is one base away. V usage is TRBV12-3 or TRBV12-4 and J usage is TRBJ1-2; unclear D gene. V lost 5 bases, J lost 10 bases, and 14 bases lay in between. CDR3 size: 12 residues. In nucleotides, the CDR3 is TGTGCCAGCAGTAACGGGCGGCCCGACTACACCTTC. Translated, it gives CASSNGRPDYTF.

This chain uses TRBV7-9 with TRBJ2-3, with 7 bases identical to TRBD2. Germline-derived CDR1 and CDR2 are SEHNR and FQNEAQ (reference sequence). CDR3 length: 14 amino acids. After removal of 4 bases from V and 6 bases from J, the junction contained 7 bases not matched to a gene. The CDR3 loop reads CASSWDYLGDTQYF. In DNA, the CDR3 is TGTGCCAGCAGCTGGGACTACCTGGGGGATACGCAGTATTTT.

The rearrangement joins TRBV12-3 or TRBV12-4 to TRBJ2-1; D possibly corresponds to TRBD1 (5 bases). The CDR3 consists of 16 residues. V was clipped by 4 bases and J by 5 bases, with 18 bases between them. The CDR3 reads CASSSVRGAIHNEQFF. The DNA for the CDR3 is TGTGCCAGCAGTTCGGTAAGGGGCGCTATCCACAATGAGCAGTTCTTC.

The CDR3 DNA reads as TGTGCCAGCACCTACCGCACGGGGGACACTGAAGCTTTCTTT. Translation: CASTYRTGDTEAFF. The chain couples TRBV28 to TRBJ1-1; D is perhaps TRBD1 (5 bases). Germline V lookup: CDR1 MDHEN, CDR2 SYDVKM. The CDR3 loop spans 14 amino acids. V shed 7 bases and J shed 3 bases, with 15 bases lying between them.

V is TRBV6-4 and J is TRBJ2-1; no reliable D call. Germline V lookup: CDR1 MRHNA, CDR2 SNTAGT. V lost 2 bases, J lost 6 bases, and 11 bases lay in between. The CDR3 runs 14 residues. The CDR3 region is CASSDRAWGNEQFF. CDR3 nucleotide sequence: TGTGCCAGCAGTGACAGGGCCTGGGGCAATGAGCAGTTCTTC.

The V call is TRBV6-5, the J call TRBJ2-3; possibly TRBD1 for D (6 bases). Per germline, CDR1 MNHEY and CDR2 SVGAGI. CDR3 size: 13 residues. Trimming took 5 bases from V and 4 from J, leaving 10 bases between them. The DNA of the CDR3 is TGTGCCAGCAGTACTACAGGGCCAGATACGCAGTATTTT. This translates into CASSTTGPDTQYF.

The rearrangement uses TRBV6-1 and TRBJ2-1; 8 nucleotides line up with TRBD1. The CDR3 totals 15 residues. The V and J ends lost 2 bases and 5 bases, in that order; junction bases with no gene match: 5. CDR1 MNHNS and CDR2 SASEGT come from the germline V gene. Here the CDR3 reads CASSELTGAHNEQFF. Written as DNA, the CDR3 is TGTGCCAGCAGTGAATTGACAGGGGCGCACAATGAGCAGTTCTTC.

This clonotype came up once. The rearrangement uses TRBV27 and TRBJ2-2, with TRBD2 matching 7 bases. Trimming cost V 3 bases and J 9 bases; bases outside gene matches: 7. The germline V gene encodes CDR1 MNHEY and CDR2 SMNVEV (reference sequence). The CDR3 is made up of 14 amino acids. The CDR3 sequence: CASSFGGLGWELFF. CDR3 DNA sequence: TGTGCCAGCAGTTTCGGAGGACTAGGCTGGGAGCTGTTTTTT.

This rearrangement joins TRBV10-1 to TRBJ1-1; maybe TRBD1 (5 bases). The V end was cut by 4 bases, the J end by 4 bases, with 13 bases between. CDR3 length: 14 residues. Germline V gene data show CDR1 as WNHNN and CDR2 as SYGVQD (reference sequence). Here the CDR3 DNA reads TGCGCCAGCAGTGCCGGAGTGGGGGTCACTGAAGCTTTCTTT. Translation gives CASSAGVGVTEAFF.

A word on this clonotype: The junction departs from the called germline gene at one end, perhaps through a read error. This chain connects TRBV6-5 to TRBJ2-2; perhaps TRBD2 as D (5 bases). The CDR3 consists of 14 residues. Per the germline V gene, CDR1 is MNHEY and CDR2 is SVGAGI. The CDR3 DNA follows: TGTGCCAGCAGTTACGGGGATTCCACCGGGGAGCTGTGTTTT. Translated: CASSYGDSTGELCF.

The chain has TRBV5-6 and TRBJ1-1, with D possibly matching TRBD1 (5 bases). CDR1 is SGHDT, CDR2 YYEEEE, per germline. CDR3 size: 16 residues. V gave up 3 bases and J gave up 2 bases, with 17 bases separating them. CDR3: CASSYLVEGYNTEAFF. CDR3 nucleotides: TGTGCCAGCAGCTACCTCGTAGAGGGGTATAACACTGAAGCTTTCTTT.